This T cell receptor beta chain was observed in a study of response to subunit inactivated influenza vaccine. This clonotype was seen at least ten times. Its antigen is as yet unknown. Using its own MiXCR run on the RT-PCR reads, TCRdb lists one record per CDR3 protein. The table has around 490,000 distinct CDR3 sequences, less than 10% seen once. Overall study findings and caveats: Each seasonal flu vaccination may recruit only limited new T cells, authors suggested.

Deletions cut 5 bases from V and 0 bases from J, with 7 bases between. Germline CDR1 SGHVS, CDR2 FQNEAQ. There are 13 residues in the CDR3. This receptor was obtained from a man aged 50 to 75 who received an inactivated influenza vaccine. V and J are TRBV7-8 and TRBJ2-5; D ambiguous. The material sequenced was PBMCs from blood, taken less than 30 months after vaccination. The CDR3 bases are TGTGCCAGCAGCCGAGATTACCAAGAGACCCAGTACTTC. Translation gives CASSRDYQETQYF.